This TCR beta chain is from a study of monozygotic twins with inflammatory bowel disease. Notes on this clonotype: What it recognizes is unknown.

Germline-derived CDR1 and CDR2 are DFQATT and SNEGSKA (reference sequence). The CDR3 extends over 13 amino acids. Eight separate reactions for every sample produced the cDNA. UMIs incorporating a 6-nucleotide sample barcode were appended by means of template switching. For each CDR3 protein, TCRdb gives one entry from its re-call of the 5' RACE reads, without DNA. This repertoire includes about 210,000 distinct CDR3 sequences. Points from the study as a whole: Patients received differing immunosuppressive treatments, which may have added variability to their repertoires.

The rearrangement links TRBV20-1 to TRBJ2-1; TCRdb proposes TRBD1, but this gene call is untestable without DNA. Sequencing used blood. This sequence originates from a human donor with ulcerative colitis or Crohn's disease, or a healthy co-twin of an affected twin (not recorded which). The CDR3 sequence: CSADRGQFGEQFF.